One sample yielded the 24 T cell receptor beta chains listed below, sequenced in a study of T cells in Graves' hyperthyroidism and ophthalmopathy (dated by TCRdb to between 2018 and 2020). Library prep was done by multiplex PCR. The instrument given in TCRdb is Illumina HiSeq 2000. TCR beta CDR3 regions were amplified from RNA transcripts. The TCR CDR3 was subjected to a first round of RT-PCR using the HTBI primer set and the Qiagen OneStep RT-PCR kit. TCRdb itself trimmed the public reads at Q25 with fastp, ran MiXCR and retained productive beta chains. Identical CDR3 protein sequences are pooled into one entry, listed with their most common genes and DNA. Counted in this sample were around 400,000 distinct CDR3 sequences; around 16% of them appeared once. The ten most abundant clones make up around a quarter of the sample. Material for sequencing was blood. Every receptor here comes from a woman aged 18-29 years with Graves' hyperthyroidism that later progressed to Graves' ophthalmopathy.

This clonotype was recorded at least ten times. CDR3 protein: CASSPGLAGANEQYF. The CDR3, as DNA: TGTGCCAGCAGCCCCGGACTAGCGGGAGCAAACGAGCAGTACTTC. The J gene is TRBJ2-7, the V gene TRBV12-3 or TRBV12-4, with 13 positions matching TRBD2. This CDR3 contains 15 residues. Unmatched junction bases numbered 7, after V lost 6 bases and J lost 5 bases.

J is TRBJ2-7 and V is TRBV27; the match to TRBD2 covers 12 bases. Per germline, CDR1 MNHEY and CDR2 SMNVEV (reference sequence). This CDR3 is 15 amino acids long. J lost 5 bases, V lost 6 bases, and 8 bases had no gene match. The CDR3 protein is CASSPSGRASDEQYF. The CDR3 nucleotides read TGTGCCAGCAGCCCTAGCGGGAGGGCATCGGACGAGCAGTACTTC.

In its sample, this clonotype was seen many times. For the CDR3, the DNA is TGTGCCAGCAGTTACGAACAGGGGGGATCGAACACCGGGGAGCTGTTTTTT. Translated, it gives CASSYEQGGSNTGELFF. The J gene is TRBJ2-2, the V gene TRBV6-2 or TRBV6-3; 8 bases map to TRBD1. The CDR3 runs 17 residues. V gave up 2 bases and J gave up 0 bases; unmatched junction bases: 5. Germline CDR1 is MNHEY and CDR2 is SVGEGT.

This clonotype was counted many times. The rearrangement uses TRBV6-1 and TRBJ2-1; 12 bases align to TRBD2. The CDR3 sequence is 15 residues long. Germline assignment: CDR1 MNHNS and CDR2 SASEGT. V lost 5 bases, J lost 7 bases, and 6 bases stayed unmatched. As DNA, the CDR3 is TGTGCCAGCAGTCAGCCGGGACTAGCGGGTAATGAGCAGTTCTTC. It translates to CASSQPGLAGNEQFF.

Ten or more counts support this clonotype. The rearrangement joins TRBV6-1 to TRBJ2-7; D is possibly TRBD1 (5 bases). Germline V gene data show CDR1 as MNHNS and CDR2 as SASEGT. The CDR3 contains 13 residues. Deletions cut 6 bases from V and 3 bases from J, with 12 bases between. The DNA of the CDR3 is TGTGCCAGCAGCCCCAGGGAATACTACGAGCAGTACTTC. Protein sequence: CASSPREYYEQYF.

With respect to this clonotype: A read error may explain this, as a much larger clone is one base away. The chain recombines TRBV3-1 with TRBJ1-2; D remains unclear. The CDR3 covers 14 residues. Trimming cost V 2 bases and J 6 bases, with 13 bases left between them. The germline gives CDR1 LGHDT, CDR2 YNNKEL (reference sequence). The CDR3: CASSQRNRNHGYTF. The CDR3 bases are TGTGCCAGCAGCCAACGAAACAGAAACCATGGCTACACCTTC.

There are many counts of this clonotype. The chain combines TRBV3-1 with TRBJ1-6; TRBD1 aligns across 9 bases. Losses at the gene ends were 1 base for V and 9 bases for J; bases not matched to a gene: 4. Germline lookup yields CDR1 LGHDT and CDR2 YNNKEL (reference sequence). The CDR3 spans 15 residues. The CDR3 here is CASSQVGQGTSPLHF. The CDR3 DNA reads TGTGCCAGCAGCCAAGTTGGACAGGGGACTTCACCCCTCCACTTT.

This clonotype came up a few times. The rearrangement links TRBV12-3 or TRBV12-4 to TRBJ1-1, with 8 bases identical to TRBD1. This CDR3 has 12 residues. V trimming: 1 base; J trimming: 12 bases; junction bases outside the gene matches: 4. This CDR3 is CASSLGDRRTFF. DNA for the CDR3: TGTGCCAGCAGTTTAGGGGACAGGCGGACTTTCTTT.

This clonotype occurred many times. Its ends do not fully match the called genes, so a read error is possible. In nucleotides, the CDR3 is TGTGCCAGCAGCCACGAGGGAAGCACTGAAACTTTCTTT. Translation gives CASSHEGSTETFF. The J gene is TRBJ1-1, the V gene TRBV3-1; no clear D. Germline V lookup: CDR1 LGHDT, CDR2 YNNKEL (reference sequence). The CDR3 is made up of 13 amino acids.

A word on this clonotype: The junction departs from germline at one end; a sequencing error may be responsible. V gene TRBV5-1 combines with J gene TRBJ1-2; no clear D. The CDR3 contains 14 residues. Germline assignment: CDR1 SGHRS and CDR2 YFSETQ. The CDR3 nucleotides are TGTGCCAGCAAAACCGGTCTGAGCCTCTATGGCTACATCTTC. Amino acid sequence: CASKTGLSLYGYIF.

This clonotype showed up many times. This chain uses TRBV28 with TRBJ1-4, with D possibly matching TRBD1 (5 bases). CDR1 is MDHEN, CDR2 SYDVKM, per germline. The CDR3 is 15 residues long. V lost 6 bases and J lost 13, with 24 bases in between. The DNA for the CDR3 is TGTGCCAGCAGCGATCCAGGGTCAAGCTTCGGGACACTGTTTTTT. As protein: CASSDPGSSFGTLFF.

This clonotype has a count of ten or more. This rearrangement joins TRBV27 to TRBJ1-5; D perhaps matches TRBD1 (5 bases). Trimming left V 3 bases short and J 3 bases short, with 12 bases between. Per the germline V gene, CDR1 is MNHEY and CDR2 is SMNVEV (reference sequence). The CDR3 covers 15 residues. The CDR3, as DNA: TGTGCCAGCAGTTTTTTGACAGAAGCCAATCAGCCCCAGCATTTT. Protein: CASSFLTEANQPQHF.

This clonotype was counted ten times or more. The J gene is TRBJ2-3, the V gene TRBV28, with D perhaps matching TRBD2 (5 bases). Trimming removed 3 bases from V and 2 bases from J, with 12 bases in between. Germline lookup yields CDR1 MDHEN and CDR2 SYDVKM. This CDR3 comprises 15 residues. Here the CDR3 DNA reads TGTGCCAGCAGTTTTTGGAGGACCAACACAGATACGCAGTATTTT. As protein: CASSFWRTNTDTQYF.

Regarding this clonotype: This may be a read error: a much more frequent sequence differs by one nucleotide. The CDR3 DNA is TGTGCCAGCAGTGGGCAGGGGGCCGATAAGGAGACCCAGTACTTC. It yields the protein CASSGQGADKETQYF. The chain links TRBV25-1 to TRBJ2-5; the match to TRBD1 covers 8 bases. Losses at the gene ends were 4 bases for V and 5 bases for J; bases not matched to a gene: 9. Germline V gene data show CDR1 as MGHDK and CDR2 as SYGVNS. The CDR3 has 15 amino acids.

Points on this clonotype: This sequence may be a read error, since a much larger clone differs from it by one base. This CDR3 reads CASSLADRSSYEQDF. The CDR3 DNA reads TGTGCCAGCAGCTTAGCGGACAGATCGTCCTACGAGCAGGACTTC. The chain carries TRBV7-2 and TRBJ2-7, with D possibly being TRBD1 (6 bases). CDR3 length: 15 amino acids. The V gene's germline CDR1 is SGHTA and CDR2 FQGNSA.

A word on this clonotype: A junction end diverges from the germline sequence, so it may reflect a read error. V gene TRBV11-2 combines with J gene TRBJ1-5; 7 nucleotides match TRBD1. The germline V gene encodes CDR1 SGHAT and CDR2 FQNNGV. This CDR3 is built from 15 residues. For the CDR3, the DNA is TGTGCCGGCAGGGGACAGACCGATAGCAATCAGCCCCAGCATTTT. It codes for CAGRGQTDSNQPQHF.

CDR3 region: CASRVGLLDSYEQYF. CDR3 bases: TGTGCCAGCAGGGTAGGGTTACTAGACTCCTACGAGCAGTACTTC. J is TRBJ2-7 and V is TRBV27; possibly TRBD2 for D (5 bases). CDR1 and CDR2 from the germline V gene are MNHEY and SMNVEV (reference sequence). V lost 6 bases and J 0 bases, leaving 15 bases between the germline ends. The CDR3 has 15 amino acids.

This clonotype showed up many times. The V call is TRBV20-1, the J call TRBJ2-7, with 11 bases matching TRBD2. The CDR3 is 16 residues long. The V gene's germline CDR1 is DFQATT and CDR2 SNEGSKA (reference sequence). Trimming removed 0 bases from V and 5 bases from J; junction bases left unmatched: 9. For the CDR3, the DNA is TGCAGTGCTAGAGACCCACTAGCGGGAGAAGACCACGAGCAGTACTTC. Its protein is CSARDPLAGEDHEQYF.

This clonotype was recorded at least ten times. The J gene is TRBJ2-7, the V gene TRBV20-1; TRBD2 matches at 8 bases. J was trimmed by 2 bases and V by 5 bases; bases with no gene match: 5. Germline CDR1 and CDR2: DFQATT and SNEGSKA (reference sequence). The CDR3 extends over 13 amino acids. In DNA, the CDR3 is TGCAGTGCTGGACGGGAGGGGGCCTACGAGCAGTACTTC. As protein: CSAGREGAYEQYF.

This clonotype was counted only a few times. The chain links TRBV20-1 to TRBJ2-1; 13 bases match TRBD2. The V gene end was trimmed by 0 bases and the J gene end by 10 bases; junction bases not matched to a gene: 6. CDR1 and CDR2 (germline): DFQATT, SNEGSKA (reference sequence). The CDR3 totals 15 residues. CDR3 region: CSARDSTTSGREQFF. CDR3 DNA sequence: TGCAGTGCTAGAGATTCTACGACTAGCGGGAGGGAGCAGTTCTTC.

The rearrangement uses TRBV14 and TRBJ2-7; no clear D gene. Germline-derived CDR1 and CDR2 are SGHDN and FVKESK. Trimming removed 0 bases from V and 3 bases from J, with 15 bases in between. The CDR3 is 16 amino acids. The CDR3 DNA is TGTGCCAGCAGCCAAGATGGTATCAGGACCTTCTACGAGCAGTACTTC. This codes for CASSQDGIRTFYEQYF.

Many counts were recorded for this clonotype. This chain uses TRBV15 with TRBJ2-2; D is unresolved. In germline, CDR1 is LNHNV, CDR2 YYDKDF (reference sequence). V lost 0 bases and J 7 bases, leaving 15 bases between the germline ends. The CDR3 has 16 amino acids. The CDR3 nucleotides read TGTGCCACCAGCAGAGATGCCCACCCAGTAAGCGGGGAGCTGTTTTTT. It encodes CATSRDAHPVSGELFF. The variable domain in full, completed from reference TRBV15 and TRBJ2-2, reads DAMVIQNPRYQVTQFGKPVTLSCSQTLNHNVMYWYQQKSSQAPKLLFHYYDKDFNNEADTPDNFQSRRPNTSFCFLDIRSPGLGDTAMYLCATSRDAHPVSGELFFGEGSRLTVL.

This clonotype was seen at least ten times. V is TRBV6-2 or TRBV6-3 and J is TRBJ2-2; possibly TRBD2 for D (6 bases). V shed 7 bases and J shed 7 bases, with 22 bases lying between them. This CDR3 is 16 amino acids long. CDR1 is MNHEY and CDR2 is SVGEGT in the germline V gene. This CDR3 is CASTAERLPGGGELFF. Written as DNA, the CDR3 is TGTGCCAGCACCGCAGAGCGGCTCCCCGGGGGCGGGGAGCTGTTTTTT.

This clonotype came up many times. This sequence joins TRBV3-1 and TRBJ2-2; TRBD1 matches at 8 bases. CDR3 size: 14 residues. Per the germline V gene, CDR1 is LGHDT and CDR2 is YNNKEL (reference sequence). Trimming cost V 4 bases and J 5 bases; bases outside gene matches: 3. The DNA for the CDR3 is TGTGCCAGCAGCCGTCAGGGGGCAACCGGGGAGCTGTTTTTT. Protein: CASSRQGATGELFF.